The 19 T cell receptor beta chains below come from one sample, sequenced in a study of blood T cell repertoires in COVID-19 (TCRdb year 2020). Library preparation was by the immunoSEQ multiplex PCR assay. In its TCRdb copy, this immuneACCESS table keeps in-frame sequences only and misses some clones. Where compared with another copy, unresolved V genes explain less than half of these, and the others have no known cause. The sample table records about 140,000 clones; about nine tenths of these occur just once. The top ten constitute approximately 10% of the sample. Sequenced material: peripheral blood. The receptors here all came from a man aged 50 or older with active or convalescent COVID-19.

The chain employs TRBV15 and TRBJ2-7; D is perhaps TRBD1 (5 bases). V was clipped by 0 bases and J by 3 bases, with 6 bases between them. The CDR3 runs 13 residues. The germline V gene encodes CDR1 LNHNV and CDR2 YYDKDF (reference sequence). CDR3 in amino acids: CATSREGVYEQYF. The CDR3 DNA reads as TGTGCCACCAGCAGAGAAGGGGTCTACGAGCAGTACTTC.

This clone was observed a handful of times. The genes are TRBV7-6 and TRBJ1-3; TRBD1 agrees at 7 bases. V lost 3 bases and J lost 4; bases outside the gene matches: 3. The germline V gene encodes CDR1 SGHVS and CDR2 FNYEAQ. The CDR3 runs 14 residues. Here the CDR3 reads CASSLRGQGNTIYF. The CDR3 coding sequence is TGTGCCAGCAGCTTGAGGGGGCAGGGAAACACCATATATTTT.

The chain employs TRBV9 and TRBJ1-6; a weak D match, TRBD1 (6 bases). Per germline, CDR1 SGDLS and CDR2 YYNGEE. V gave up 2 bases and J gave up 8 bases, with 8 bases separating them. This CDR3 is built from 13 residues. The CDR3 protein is CASSVAGDSPLHF. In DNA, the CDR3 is TGTGCCAGCAGCGTTGCAGGGGATTCACCCCTCCACTTT.

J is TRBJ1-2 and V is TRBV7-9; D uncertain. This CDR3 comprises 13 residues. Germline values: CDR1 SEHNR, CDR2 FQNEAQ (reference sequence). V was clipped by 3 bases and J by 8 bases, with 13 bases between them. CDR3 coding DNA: TGTGCCAGCAGCTTGCGTCCGGAGCAAGGCTACACCTTC. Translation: CASSLRPEQGYTF. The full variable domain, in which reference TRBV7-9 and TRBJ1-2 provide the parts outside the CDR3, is DTGVSQNPRHKITKRGQNVTFRCDPISEHNRLYWYRQTLGQGPEFLTYFQNEAQLEKSRLLSDRFSAERPKGSFSTLEIQRTEQGDSAMYLCASSLRPEQGYTFGSGTRLTVV.

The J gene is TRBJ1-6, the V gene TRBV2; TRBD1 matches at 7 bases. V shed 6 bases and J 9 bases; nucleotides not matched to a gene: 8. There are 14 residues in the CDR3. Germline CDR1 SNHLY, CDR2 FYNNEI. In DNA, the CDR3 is TGTGCCAGCAGCCCGACAGGGAACGGTTCACCCCTCCACTTT. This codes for CASSPTGNGSPLHF.

This CDR3 reads CASSLAGDVDSPLHF. The CDR3 DNA follows: TGTGCCAGCAGCTTAGCCGGGGATGTGGATTCACCCCTCCACTTT. V gene TRBV13 combines with J gene TRBJ1-6; D gene uncertain. V was pared by 1 base and J by 8 bases, with 12 bases between. Germline CDR1 and CDR2: PRHDT and FYEKMQ (reference sequence). CDR3 length: 15 amino acids.

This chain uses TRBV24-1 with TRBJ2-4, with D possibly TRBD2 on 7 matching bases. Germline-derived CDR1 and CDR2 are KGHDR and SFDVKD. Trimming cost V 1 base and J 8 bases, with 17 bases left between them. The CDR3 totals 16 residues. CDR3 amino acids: CATSDFGRGPGDIQYF. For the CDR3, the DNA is TGTGCCACCAGTGATTTCGGGCGGGGGCCAGGGGACATTCAGTACTTC.

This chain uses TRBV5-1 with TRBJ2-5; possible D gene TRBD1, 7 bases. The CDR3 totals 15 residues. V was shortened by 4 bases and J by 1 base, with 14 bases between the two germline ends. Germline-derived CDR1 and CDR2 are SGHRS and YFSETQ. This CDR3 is CASSPEGAAQETQYF. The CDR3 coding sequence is TGCGCCAGCAGCCCGGAGGGGGCAGCCCAAGAGACCCAGTACTTC.

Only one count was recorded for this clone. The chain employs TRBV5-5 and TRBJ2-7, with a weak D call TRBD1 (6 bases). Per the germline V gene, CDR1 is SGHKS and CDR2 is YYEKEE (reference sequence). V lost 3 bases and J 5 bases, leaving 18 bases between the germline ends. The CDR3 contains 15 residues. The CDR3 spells CASSWGQGQGNEQYF. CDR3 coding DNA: TGTGCCAGCAGCTGGGGCCAGGGGCAGGGCAACGAGCAGTACTTC.

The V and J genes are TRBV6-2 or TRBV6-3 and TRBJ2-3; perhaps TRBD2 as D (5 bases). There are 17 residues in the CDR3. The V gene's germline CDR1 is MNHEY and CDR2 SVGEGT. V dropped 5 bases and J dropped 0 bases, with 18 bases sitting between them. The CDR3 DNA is TGTGCCAGCAGTCAAACCCCGCCGGGGTTGAGCACAGATACGCAGTATTTT. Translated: CASSQTPPGLSTDTQYF.

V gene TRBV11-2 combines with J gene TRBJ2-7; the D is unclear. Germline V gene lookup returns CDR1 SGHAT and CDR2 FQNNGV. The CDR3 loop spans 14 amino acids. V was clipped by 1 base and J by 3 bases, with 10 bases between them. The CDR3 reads CASSLAAGNYEQYF. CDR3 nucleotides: TGTGCCAGCAGCTTAGCTGCAGGAAACTACGAGCAGTACTTC.

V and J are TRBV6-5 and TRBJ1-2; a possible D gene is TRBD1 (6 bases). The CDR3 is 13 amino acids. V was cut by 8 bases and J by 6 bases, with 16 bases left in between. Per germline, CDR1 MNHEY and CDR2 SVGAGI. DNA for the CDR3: TGTGCCAGCCACATTCGCAGGGGAGATGGCTACACCTTC. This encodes CASHIRRGDGYTF.

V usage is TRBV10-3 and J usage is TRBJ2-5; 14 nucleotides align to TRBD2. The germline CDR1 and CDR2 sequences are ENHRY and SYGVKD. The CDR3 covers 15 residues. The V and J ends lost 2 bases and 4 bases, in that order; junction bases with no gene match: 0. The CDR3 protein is CAISEGLAGGETQYF. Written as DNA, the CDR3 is TGTGCCATCAGTGAGGGACTAGCGGGAGGAGAGACCCAGTACTTC.

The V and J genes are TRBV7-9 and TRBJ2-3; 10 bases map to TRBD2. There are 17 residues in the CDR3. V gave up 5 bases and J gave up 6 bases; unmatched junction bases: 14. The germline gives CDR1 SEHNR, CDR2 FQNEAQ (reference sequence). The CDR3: CASSPGLADLVRDTQYF. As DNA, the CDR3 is TGTGCCAGCAGCCCCGGACTAGCGGACCTCGTACGTGATACGCAGTATTTT.

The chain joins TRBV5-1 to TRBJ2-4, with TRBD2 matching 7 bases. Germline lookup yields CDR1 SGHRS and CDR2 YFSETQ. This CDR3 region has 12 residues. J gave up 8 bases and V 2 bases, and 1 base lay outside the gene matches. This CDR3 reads CASSFGRDIQYF. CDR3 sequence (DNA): TGCGCCAGCAGCTTTGGGAGGGACATTCAGTACTTC.

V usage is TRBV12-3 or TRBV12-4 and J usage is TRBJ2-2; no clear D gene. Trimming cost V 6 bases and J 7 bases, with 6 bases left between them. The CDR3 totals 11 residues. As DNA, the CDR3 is TGTGCCAGCAGCGGGTTCGGGGAGCTGTTTTTT. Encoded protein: CASSGFGELFF.

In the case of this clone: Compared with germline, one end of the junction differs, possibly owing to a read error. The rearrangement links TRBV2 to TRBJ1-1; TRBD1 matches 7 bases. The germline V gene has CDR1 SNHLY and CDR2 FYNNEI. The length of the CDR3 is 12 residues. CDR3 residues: CASNAGTAQAFF. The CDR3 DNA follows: TGTGCTAGCAATGCCGGGACAGCTCAAGCTTTCTTT. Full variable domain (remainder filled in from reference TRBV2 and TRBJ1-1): EPEVTQTPSHQVTQMGQEVILRCVPISNHLYFYWYRQILGQKVEFLVSFYNNEISEKSEIFDDQFSVERPDGSNFTLKIRSTKLEDSAMYFCASNAGTAQAFFGQGTRLTVV.

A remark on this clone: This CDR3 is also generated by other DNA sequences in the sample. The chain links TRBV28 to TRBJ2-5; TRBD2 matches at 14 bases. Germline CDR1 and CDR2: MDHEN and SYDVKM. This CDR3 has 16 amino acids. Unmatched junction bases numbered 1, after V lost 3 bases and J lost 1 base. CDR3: CASSFGLAGGQETQYF. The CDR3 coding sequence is TGTGCCAGCAGTTTTGGACTAGCGGGAGGCCAAGAGACCCAGTACTTC.

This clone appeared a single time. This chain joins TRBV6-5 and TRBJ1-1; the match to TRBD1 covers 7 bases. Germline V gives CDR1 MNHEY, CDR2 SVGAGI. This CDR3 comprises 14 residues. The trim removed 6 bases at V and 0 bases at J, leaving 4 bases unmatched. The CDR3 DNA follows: TGTGCCAGCAGCTACGGGACAGTGAACACTGAAGCTTTCTTT. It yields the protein CASSYGTVNTEAFF.